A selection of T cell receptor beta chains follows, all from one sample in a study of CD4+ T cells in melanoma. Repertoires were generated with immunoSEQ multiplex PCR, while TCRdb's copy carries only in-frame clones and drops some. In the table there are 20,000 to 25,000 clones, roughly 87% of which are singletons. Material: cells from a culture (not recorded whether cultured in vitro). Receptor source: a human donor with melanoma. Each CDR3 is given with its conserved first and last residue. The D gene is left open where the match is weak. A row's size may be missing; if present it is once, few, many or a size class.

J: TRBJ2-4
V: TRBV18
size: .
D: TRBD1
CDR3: CASSPDRVKNIQYF
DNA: TGTGCCAGCTCACCAGACAGGGTGAAAAACATTCAGTACTTC

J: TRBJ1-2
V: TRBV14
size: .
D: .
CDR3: CASSRGRSSYYGYTF
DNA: TGTGCCAGCAGCCGAGGCAGATCCTCTTACTATGGCTACACCTTC

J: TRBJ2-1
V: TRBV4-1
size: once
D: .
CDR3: CASSRQMMGSSYNEQFF
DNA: TGCGCCAGCAGCCGCCAGATGATGGGGAGCTCCTACAATGAGCAGTTCTTC

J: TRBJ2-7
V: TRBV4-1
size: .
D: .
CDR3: CASSQVAAAPGYF
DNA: TGCGCCAGCAGCCAAGTCGCAGCGGCGCCCGGGTACTTC

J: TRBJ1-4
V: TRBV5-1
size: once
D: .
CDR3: CASSLDGAREKLFF
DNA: TGCGCCAGCAGCTTGGACGGGGCGCGGGAAAAACTGTTTTTT

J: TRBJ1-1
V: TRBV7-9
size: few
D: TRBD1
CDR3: CASSLEGATEAFF
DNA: TGTGCCAGCAGCTTGGAGGGGGCAACTGAAGCTTTCTTT

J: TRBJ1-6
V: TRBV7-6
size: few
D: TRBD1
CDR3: CASTLGQGNSPLHF
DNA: TGTGCCAGCACCCTTGGACAGGGGAATTCACCCCTCCACTTT

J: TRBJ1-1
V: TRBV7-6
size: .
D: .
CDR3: CASSLAENTEAFF
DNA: TGTGCCAGCAGCTTAGCCGAGAACACTGAAGCTTTCTTT

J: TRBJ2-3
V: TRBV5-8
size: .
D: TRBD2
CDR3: CASSSRAGGGTDTQYF
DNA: TGTGCCAGCAGCTCCCGAGCGGGGGGAGGCACAGATACGCAGTATTTT

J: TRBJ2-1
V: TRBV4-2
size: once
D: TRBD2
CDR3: CASSQGLAGDNEQFF
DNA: TGTGCCAGCAGCCAAGGTTTAGCGGGGGACAATGAGCAGTTCTTC

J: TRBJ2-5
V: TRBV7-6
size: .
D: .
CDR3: CASSSFGGRWETQYF
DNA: TGTGCCAGCAGCTCGTTTGGGGGGCGTTGGGAGACCCAGTACTTC

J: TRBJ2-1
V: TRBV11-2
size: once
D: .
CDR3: CASSPIRGGGNEQFF
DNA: TGTGCCAGCAGCCCCATCCGGGGAGGGGGTAATGAGCAGTTCTTC

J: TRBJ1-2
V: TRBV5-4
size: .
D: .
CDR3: CASSPTTGVLDGYTF
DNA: TGTGCCAGCAGCCCTACCACTGGGGTACTGGATGGCTACACCTTC

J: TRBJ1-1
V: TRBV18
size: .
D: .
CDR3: CASSRETVNTEAFF
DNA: TGTGCCAGCTCACGGGAAACGGTAAACACTGAAGCTTTCTTT

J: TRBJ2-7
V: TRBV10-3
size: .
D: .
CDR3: CAISESWEQYF
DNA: TGTGCCATCAGTGAGTCGTGGGAGCAGTACTTC

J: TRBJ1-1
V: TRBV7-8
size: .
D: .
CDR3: CASTVGELNTEAFF
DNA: TGTGCCAGCACCGTGGGGGAGCTAAACACTGAAGCTTTCTTT

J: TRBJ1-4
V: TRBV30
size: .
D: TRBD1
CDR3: CAWSLGQSNEKLFF
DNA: TGTGCCTGGAGTCTGGGACAGAGTAATGAAAAACTGTTTTTT

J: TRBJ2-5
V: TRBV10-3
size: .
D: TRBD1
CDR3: CAISEQGTETQYF
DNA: TGTGCCATCAGTGAACAGGGGACAGAGACCCAGTACTTC

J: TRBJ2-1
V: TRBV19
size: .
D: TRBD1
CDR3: CASSGDRGGSYNEQFF
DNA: TGTGCCAGTAGTGGGGACAGGGGGGGTTCCTACAATGAGCAGTTCTTC

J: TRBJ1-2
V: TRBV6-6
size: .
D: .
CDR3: CASTIKGVGDYGYTF
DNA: TGTGCCAGCACTATAAAGGGGGTAGGGGACTATGGCTACACCTTC

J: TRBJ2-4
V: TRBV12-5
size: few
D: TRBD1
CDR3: CASGSGQGENIQYF
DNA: TGTGCTAGTGGCTCGGGACAGGGAGAGAACATTCAGTACTTC

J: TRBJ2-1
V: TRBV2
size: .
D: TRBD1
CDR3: CASSQRQGVYNEQFF
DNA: TGTGCCAGCAGTCAAAGACAGGGTGTTTACAATGAGCAGTTCTTC

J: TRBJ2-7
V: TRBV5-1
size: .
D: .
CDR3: CASSSAPLGNLYEQYF
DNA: TGCGCCAGCAGCAGCGCGCCCCTAGGGAACCTCTACGAGCAGTACTTC

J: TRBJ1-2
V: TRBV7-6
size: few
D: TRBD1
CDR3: CASSQTGQGTSGYTF
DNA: TGTGCCAGCAGCCAGACCGGACAGGGGACTTCTGGCTACACCTTC

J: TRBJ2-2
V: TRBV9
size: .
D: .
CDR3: CASSVGTSTGELFF
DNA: TGTGCCAGCAGCGTAGGGACTTCCACCGGGGAGCTGTTTTTT

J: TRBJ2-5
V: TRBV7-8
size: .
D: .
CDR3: CASSQGLLKEQYF
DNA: TGTGCCAGCAGCCAGGGCTTACTCAAGGAGCAGTACTTC

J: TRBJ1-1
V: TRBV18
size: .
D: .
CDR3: CASSAGRETEAFF
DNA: TGTGCCAGCTCGGCAGGGCGGGAGACTGAAGCTTTCTTT

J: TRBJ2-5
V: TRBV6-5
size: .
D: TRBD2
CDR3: CASSRAGARETQYF
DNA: TGTGCCAGCAGTAGAGCGGGGGCCAGAGAGACCCAGTACTTC

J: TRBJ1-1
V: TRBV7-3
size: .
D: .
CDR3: CASSLSGVGVTEAFF
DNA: TGTGCCAGCAGCTTAAGTGGGGTGGGGGTTACTGAAGCTTTCTTT

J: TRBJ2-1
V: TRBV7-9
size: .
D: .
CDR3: CASSLTGTPTHNEQFF
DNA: TGTGCCAGCAGCTTAACCGGGACACCGACACACAATGAGCAGTTCTTC

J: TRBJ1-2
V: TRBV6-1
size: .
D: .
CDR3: CAIIQGHYGYTF
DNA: TGTGCCATCATCCAGGGACACTATGGCTACACCTTC

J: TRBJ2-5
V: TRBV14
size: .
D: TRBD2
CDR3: CASSYGLAGFETQYF
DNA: TGTGCCAGCAGCTACGGACTAGCGGGGTTCGAGACCCAGTACTTC

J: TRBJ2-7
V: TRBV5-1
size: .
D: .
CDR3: CASSLQASQSGEQYF
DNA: TGCGCCAGCAGCTTACAGGCGTCCCAAAGTGGCGAGCAGTACTTC

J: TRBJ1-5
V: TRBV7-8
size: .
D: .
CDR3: CASSLGGGWGQPQHF
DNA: TGTGCCAGCAGCTTAGGTGGGGGTTGGGGACAGCCCCAGCATTTT

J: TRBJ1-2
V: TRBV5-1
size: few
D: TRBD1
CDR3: CASSLDGTGLSYGYTF
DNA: TGCGCCAGCAGCTTGGATGGGACAGGGCTCTCCTATGGCTACACCTTC

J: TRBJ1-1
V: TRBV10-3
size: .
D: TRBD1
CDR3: CAISGGTGLNTEAFF
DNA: TGTGCCATCAGTGGGGGGACAGGATTGAACACTGAAGCTTTCTTT

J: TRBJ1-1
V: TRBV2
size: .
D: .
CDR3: CASSEASYGNTEAFF
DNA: TGTGCCAGCAGTGAAGCGTCCTACGGGAACACTGAAGCTTTCTTT

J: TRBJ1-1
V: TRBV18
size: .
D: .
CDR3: CASSPAVNRVPAFF
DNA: TGTGCCAGCTCACCGGCCGTAAACAGGGTACCGGCTTTCTTT

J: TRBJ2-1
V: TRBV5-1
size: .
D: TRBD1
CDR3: CASSLQGALYNEQFF
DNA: TGCGCCAGCAGCTTGCAGGGGGCTCTGTACAATGAGCAGTTCTTC

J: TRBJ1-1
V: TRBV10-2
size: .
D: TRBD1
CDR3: CASSEEGQGVRNTEAFF
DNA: TGCGCCAGCAGTGAGGAAGGACAGGGAGTAAGGAACACTGAAGCTTTCTTT

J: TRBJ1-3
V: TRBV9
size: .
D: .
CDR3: CASSVGGRLSGNTIYF
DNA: TGTGCCAGCAGCGTGGGGGGACGCCTCTCTGGAAACACCATATATTTT

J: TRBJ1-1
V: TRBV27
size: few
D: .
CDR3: CASSNPGQGNTEAFF
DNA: TGTGCCAGCAGTAACCCCGGGCAGGGGAACACTGAAGCTTTCTTT

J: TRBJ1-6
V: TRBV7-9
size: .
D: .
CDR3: CASSSLRGGRNSPLHF
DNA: TGTGCCAGCAGCTCTTTGCGAGGTGGGCGGAATTCACCCCTCCACTTT

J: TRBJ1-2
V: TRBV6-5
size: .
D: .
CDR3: CASSYRLDYGYTF
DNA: TGTGCCAGCAGTTATAGGTTGGACTATGGCTACACCTTC

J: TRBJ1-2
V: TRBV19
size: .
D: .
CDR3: CASSILTANYGYTF
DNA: TGTGCCAGTAGTATATTGACAGCTAACTATGGCTACACCTTC

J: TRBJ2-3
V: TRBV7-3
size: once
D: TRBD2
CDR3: CASSYGTSGGTDTQYF
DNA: TGTGCCAGCAGCTACGGGACTAGCGGGGGCACAGATACGCAGTATTTT

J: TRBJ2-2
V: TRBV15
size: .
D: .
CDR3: CATSTFGNTGELFF
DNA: TGTGCCACCAGCACGTTCGGGAACACCGGGGAGCTGTTTTTT